The sample holds a few counts of the clone carrying this T cell receptor (beta chain). Its antigen is not identified. Here the gene names and germline are mouse. The record originates from a study of tissue T cells after allogeneic stem cell transplantation. Specified time point: mouse harvest day 14 after allogeneic transplant. Tail vein injection delivered 10^7 T-cell-depleted bone marrow cells and 10^6 splenic CD5+ T cells. This mouse GVHD model was MHC-mismatched B6 to BALB/c, profiled day 7 or 14. Findings and caveats of the study: Blood and spleen captured only part of the tissue TCR repertoire. Shared clones across patients were few; motif clustering revealed tissue-specific shared signatures.

Produced via immunoSEQ multiplex PCR; TCRdb's table is partial and in-frame only. Seen here are about 9,000 clones, over 30% observed once, and the top ten hold approximately 5%. The specimen was skin. The clonotype was recovered from a female BALB/c mouse given C57BL/6 T cells with graft-versus-host disease after an allogeneic hematopoietic cell transplant.

The CDR3 sequence: CASSQGLGGYAEQFF. CDR3 DNA (partial): TGTGCCAGCAGCCAGGGACTGGGGGGGTATGCTGAGCAGTTC. The chain joins TRBV26 to TRBJ2-1; 13 bases line up with TRBD2. The read stops 1 residue short of the end of the CDR3; the missing end is completed from the germline J gene. The germline V gene has CDR1 KGHPV and CDR2 FQNQEV (reference sequence). This CDR3 has 15 amino acids. V gave up 6 bases and J gave up 4 bases; unmatched junction bases: 3. Looking up the rest from reference TRBV26 and TRBJ2-1 gives the full variable domain: NSKVIQTPRYLVKGQGQKAKMRCIPEKGHPVVFWYQQNKNNEFKFLINFQNQEVLQQIDMTEKRFSAECPSNSPCSLEIQSSEAGDSALYLCASSQGLGGYAEQFFGPGTRLTVL.